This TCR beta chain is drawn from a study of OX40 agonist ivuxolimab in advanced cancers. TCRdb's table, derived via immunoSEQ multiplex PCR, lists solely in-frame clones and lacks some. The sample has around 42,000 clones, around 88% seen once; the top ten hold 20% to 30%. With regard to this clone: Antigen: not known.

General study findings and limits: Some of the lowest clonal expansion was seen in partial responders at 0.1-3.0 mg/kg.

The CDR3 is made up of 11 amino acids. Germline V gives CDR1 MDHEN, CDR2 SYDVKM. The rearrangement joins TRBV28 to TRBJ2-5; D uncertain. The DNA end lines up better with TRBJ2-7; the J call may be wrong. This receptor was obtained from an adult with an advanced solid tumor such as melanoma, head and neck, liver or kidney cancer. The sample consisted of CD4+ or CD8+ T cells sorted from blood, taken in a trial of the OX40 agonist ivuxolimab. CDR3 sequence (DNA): TGTGCCAGCAGCCCCGCCTACGAGCAGTACTTC. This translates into CASSPAYEQYF.